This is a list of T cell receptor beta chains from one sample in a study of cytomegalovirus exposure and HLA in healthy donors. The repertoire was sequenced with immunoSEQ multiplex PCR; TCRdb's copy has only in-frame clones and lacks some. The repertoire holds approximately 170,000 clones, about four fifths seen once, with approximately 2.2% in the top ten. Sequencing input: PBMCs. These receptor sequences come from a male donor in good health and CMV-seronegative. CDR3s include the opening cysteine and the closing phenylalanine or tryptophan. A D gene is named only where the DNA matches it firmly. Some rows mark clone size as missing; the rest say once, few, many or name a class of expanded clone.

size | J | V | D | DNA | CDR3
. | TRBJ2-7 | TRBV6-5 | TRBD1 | TGTGCCAGCAGCCCGACAGGGGGCGAGCAGTACTTC | CASSPTGGEQYF
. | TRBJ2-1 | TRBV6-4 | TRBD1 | TGTGCCAGCAAAATCTTCCAGGGGGCTTATGAGCAGTTCTTC | CASKIFQGAYEQFF
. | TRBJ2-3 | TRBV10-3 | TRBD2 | TGTGCCATCACCGAAGGCGGGGGTGGCACAGATACGCAGTATTTT | CAITEGGGGTDTQYF
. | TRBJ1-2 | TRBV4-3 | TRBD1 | TGCGCCAGCAGCCAAGTAAACCAGGGGGACGGCTACACCTTC | CASSQVNQGDGYTF
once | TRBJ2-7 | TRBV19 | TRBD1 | TGTGCCAGTAGTACGGGACAGAGGGACGAGCAGTACTTC | CASSTGQRDEQYF
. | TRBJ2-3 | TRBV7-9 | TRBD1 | TGTGCCAGCAGCCGCACAGGGGTGAAGCAGTATTTT | CASSRTGVKQYF
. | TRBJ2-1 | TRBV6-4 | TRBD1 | TGTGCCAGCAGTGCGGACAGGGGAACCTACAATGAGCAGTTCTTC | CASSADRGTYNEQFF
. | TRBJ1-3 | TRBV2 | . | TGTGCCAGCAGTGAGCCATATACTAACCGAAACACCATATATTTT | CASSEPYTNRNTIYF
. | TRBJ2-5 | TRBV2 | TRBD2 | TGTGCCAGCAGTGGCGGGGGGGAGACCCAGTACTTC | CASSGGGETQYF
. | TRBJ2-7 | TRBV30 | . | TGTGCCTGGAGTCCAGGGATGCGGAATGTCTACGAGCAGTACTTC | CAWSPGMRNVYEQYF